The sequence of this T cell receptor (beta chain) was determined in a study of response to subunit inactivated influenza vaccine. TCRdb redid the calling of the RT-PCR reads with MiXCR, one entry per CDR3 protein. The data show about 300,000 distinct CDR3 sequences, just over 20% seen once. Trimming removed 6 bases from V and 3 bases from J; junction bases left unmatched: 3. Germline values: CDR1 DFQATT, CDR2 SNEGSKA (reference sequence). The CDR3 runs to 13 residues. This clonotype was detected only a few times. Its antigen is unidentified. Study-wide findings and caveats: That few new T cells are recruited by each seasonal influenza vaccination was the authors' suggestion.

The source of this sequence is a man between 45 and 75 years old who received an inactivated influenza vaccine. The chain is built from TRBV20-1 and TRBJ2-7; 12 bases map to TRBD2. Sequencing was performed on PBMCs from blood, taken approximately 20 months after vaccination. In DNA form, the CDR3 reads TGCAGTGCAACGACTAGCGGGAGCTACGAGCAGTACTTC. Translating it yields CSATTSGSYEQYF.